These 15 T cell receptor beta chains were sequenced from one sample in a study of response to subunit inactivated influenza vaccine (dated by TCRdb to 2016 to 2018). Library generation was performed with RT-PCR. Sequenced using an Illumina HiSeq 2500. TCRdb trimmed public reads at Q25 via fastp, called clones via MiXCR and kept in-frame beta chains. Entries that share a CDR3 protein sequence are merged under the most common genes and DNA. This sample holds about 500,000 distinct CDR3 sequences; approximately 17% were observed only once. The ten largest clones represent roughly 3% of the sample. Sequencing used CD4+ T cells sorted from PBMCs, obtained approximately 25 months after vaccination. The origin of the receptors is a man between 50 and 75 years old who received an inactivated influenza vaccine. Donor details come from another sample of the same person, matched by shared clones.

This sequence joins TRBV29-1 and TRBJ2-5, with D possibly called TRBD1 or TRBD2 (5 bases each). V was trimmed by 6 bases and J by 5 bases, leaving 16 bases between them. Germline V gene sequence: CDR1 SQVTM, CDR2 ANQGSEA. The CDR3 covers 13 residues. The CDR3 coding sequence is TGCAGCGTCCGAGGGACCTCTGGGGAGACCCAGTACTTC. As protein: CSVRGTSGETQYF.

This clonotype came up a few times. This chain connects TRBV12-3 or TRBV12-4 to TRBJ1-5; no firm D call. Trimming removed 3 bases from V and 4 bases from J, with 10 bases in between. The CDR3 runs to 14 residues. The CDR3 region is CASSFAVLNQPQHF. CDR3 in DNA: TGTGCCAGCAGTTTTGCGGTCCTGAATCAGCCCCAGCATTTT.

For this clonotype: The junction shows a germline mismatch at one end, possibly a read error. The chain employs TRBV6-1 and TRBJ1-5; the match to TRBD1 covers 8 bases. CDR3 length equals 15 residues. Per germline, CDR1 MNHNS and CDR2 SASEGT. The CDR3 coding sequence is TGTGCCAGCACCGGACAGGGTCCCAGCAATCACCCCCAGCATTTT. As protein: CASTGQGPSNHPQHF.

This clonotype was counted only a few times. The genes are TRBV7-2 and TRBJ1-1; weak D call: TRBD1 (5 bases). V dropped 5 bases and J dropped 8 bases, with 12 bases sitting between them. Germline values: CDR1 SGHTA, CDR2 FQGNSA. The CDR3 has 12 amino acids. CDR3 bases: TGTGCCAGCAGCCAGGGCAGCGAGGAAGCTTTCTTT. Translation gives CASSQGSEEAFF. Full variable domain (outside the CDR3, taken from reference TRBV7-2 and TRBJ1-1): GAGVSQSPSNKVTEKGKDVELRCDPISGHTALYWYRQSLGQGLEFLIYFQGNSAPDKSGLPSDRFSAERTGGSVSTLTIQRTQQEDSAVYLCASSQGSEEAFFGQGTRLTVV.

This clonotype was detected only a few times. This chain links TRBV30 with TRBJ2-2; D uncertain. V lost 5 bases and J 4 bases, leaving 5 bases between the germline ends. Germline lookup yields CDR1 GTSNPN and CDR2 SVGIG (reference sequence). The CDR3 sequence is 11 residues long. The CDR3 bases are TGTGCCTGGGGGTTCACCGGGGAGCTGTTTTTT. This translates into CAWGFTGELFF.

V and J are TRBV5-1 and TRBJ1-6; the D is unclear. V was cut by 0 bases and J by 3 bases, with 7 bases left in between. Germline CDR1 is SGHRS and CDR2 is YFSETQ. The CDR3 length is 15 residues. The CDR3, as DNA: TGCGCCAGCAGCTTGGCTGGCAGCTATAATTCACCCCTCCACTTT. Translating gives CASSLAGSYNSPLHF.

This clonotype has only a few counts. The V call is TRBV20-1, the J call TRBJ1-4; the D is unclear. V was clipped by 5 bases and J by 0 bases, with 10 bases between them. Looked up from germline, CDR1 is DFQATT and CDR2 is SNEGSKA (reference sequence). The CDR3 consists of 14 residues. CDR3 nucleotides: TGCAGTGCTGCCGGAATGGCAACTAATGAAAAACTGTTTTTT. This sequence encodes CSAAGMATNEKLFF.

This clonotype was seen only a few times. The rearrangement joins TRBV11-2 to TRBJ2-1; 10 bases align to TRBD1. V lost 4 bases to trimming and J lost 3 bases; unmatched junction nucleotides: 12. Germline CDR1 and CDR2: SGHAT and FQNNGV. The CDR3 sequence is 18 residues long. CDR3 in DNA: TGTGCCAGCAGCTCCCTCATCCGGGACAGGGGAAGCTACAATGAGCAGTTCTTC. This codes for CASSSLIRDRGSYNEQFF.

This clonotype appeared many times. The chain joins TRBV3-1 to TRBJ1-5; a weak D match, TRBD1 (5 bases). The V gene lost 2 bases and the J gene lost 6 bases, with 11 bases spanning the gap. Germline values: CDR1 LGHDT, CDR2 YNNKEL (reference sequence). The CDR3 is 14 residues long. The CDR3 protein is CASSQRDSSQPQHF. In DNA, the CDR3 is TGTGCCAGCAGCCAACGAGACAGCTCTCAGCCCCAGCATTTT.

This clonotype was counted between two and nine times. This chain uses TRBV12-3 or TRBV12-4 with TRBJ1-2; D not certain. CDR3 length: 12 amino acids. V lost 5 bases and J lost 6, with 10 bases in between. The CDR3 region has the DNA TGTGCCAGCAGTCCCCGTGACGATGGCTACACCTTC. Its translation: CASSPRDDGYTF.

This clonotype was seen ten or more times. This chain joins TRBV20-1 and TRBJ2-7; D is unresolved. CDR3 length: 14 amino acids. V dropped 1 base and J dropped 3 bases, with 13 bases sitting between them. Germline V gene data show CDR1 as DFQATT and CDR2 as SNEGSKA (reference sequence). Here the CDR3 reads CSARAPTTLYEQYF. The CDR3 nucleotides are TGCAGTGCTAGAGCACCCACTACTCTCTACGAGCAGTACTTC.

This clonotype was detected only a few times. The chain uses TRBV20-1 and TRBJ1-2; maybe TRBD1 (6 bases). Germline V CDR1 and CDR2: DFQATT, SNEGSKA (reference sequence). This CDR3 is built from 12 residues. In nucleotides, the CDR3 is TGCAGCGCGACAGGCTACCTATATGGCTACACCTTC. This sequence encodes CSATGYLYGYTF.

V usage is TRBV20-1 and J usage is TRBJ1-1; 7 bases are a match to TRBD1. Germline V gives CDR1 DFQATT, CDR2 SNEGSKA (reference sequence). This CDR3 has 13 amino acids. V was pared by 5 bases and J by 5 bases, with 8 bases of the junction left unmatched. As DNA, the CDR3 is TGCAGTGCTGGAGGGGGCGTTGGAACTGAAGCTTTCTTT. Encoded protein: CSAGGGVGTEAFF.

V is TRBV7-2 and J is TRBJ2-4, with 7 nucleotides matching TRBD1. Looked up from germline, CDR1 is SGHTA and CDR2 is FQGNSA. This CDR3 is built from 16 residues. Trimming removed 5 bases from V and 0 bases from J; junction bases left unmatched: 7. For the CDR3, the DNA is TGTGCCAGCAGCAGGGACAGAACACTAGCCAAAAACATTCAGTACTTC. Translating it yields CASSRDRTLAKNIQYF.

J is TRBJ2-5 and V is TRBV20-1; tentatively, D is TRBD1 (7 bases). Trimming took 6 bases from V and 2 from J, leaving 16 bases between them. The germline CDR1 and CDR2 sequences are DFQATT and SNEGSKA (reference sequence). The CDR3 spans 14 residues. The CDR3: CSAMEGTVQETQYF. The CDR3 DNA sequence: TGCAGTGCGATGGAGGGGACAGTACAAGAGACCCAGTACTTC.